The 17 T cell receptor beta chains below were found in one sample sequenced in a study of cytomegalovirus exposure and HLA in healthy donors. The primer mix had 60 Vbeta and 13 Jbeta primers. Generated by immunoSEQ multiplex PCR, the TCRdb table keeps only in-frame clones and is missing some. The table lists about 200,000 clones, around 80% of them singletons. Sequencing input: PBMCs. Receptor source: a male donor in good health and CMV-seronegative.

DNA of the CDR3: TGTGCCAGTAAGGCAGGGCCTGACTACGAGCAGTACTTC. The encoded protein is CASKAGPDYEQYF. The chain uses TRBV19 and TRBJ2-7; D is perhaps TRBD1 (5 bases). V was clipped by 7 bases and J by 3 bases, with 13 bases between them. The germline V gene encodes CDR1 LNHDA and CDR2 SQIVND (reference sequence). CDR3 size: 13 residues.

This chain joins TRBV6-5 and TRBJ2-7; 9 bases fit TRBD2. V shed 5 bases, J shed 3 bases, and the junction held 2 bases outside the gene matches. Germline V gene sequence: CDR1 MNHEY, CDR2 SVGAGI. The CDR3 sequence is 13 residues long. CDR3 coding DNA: TGTGCCAGCAGTATTAGCGGGAGCTACGAGCAGTACTTC. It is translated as CASSISGSYEQYF.

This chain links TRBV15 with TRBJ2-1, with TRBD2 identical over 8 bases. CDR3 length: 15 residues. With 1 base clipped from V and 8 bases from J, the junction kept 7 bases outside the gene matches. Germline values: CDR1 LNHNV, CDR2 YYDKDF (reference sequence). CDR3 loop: CATSRGTGLAYEQFF. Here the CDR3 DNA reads TGTGCCACCAGCAGAGGGACCGGACTAGCTTATGAGCAGTTCTTC.

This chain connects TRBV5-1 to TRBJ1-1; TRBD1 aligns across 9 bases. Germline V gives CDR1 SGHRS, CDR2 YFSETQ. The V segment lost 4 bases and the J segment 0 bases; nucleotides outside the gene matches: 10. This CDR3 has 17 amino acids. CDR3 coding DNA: TGCGCCAGCAGCCTCGGACAGGGGCCCCATTTGAACACTGAAGCTTTCTTT. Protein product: CASSLGQGPHLNTEAFF. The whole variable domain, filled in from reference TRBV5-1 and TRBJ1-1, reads KAGVTQTPRYLIKTRGQQVTLSCSPISGHRSVSWYQQTPGQGLQFLFEYFSETQRNKGNFPGRFSGRQFSNSRSEMNVSTLELGDSALYLCASSLGQGPHLNTEAFFGQGTRLTVV.

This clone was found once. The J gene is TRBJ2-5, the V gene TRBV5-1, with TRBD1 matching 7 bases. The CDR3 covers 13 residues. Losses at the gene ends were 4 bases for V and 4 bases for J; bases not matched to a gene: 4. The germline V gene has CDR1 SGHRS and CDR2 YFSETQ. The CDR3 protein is CASSPTGRETQYF. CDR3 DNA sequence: TGCGCCAGCAGCCCGACAGGGCGAGAGACCCAGTACTTC. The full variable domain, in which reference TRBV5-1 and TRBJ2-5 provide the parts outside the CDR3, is KAGVTQTPRYLIKTRGQQVTLSCSPISGHRSVSWYQQTPGQGLQFLFEYFSETQRNKGNFPGRFSGRQFSNSRSEMNVSTLELGDSALYLCASSPTGRETQYFGPGTRLLVL.

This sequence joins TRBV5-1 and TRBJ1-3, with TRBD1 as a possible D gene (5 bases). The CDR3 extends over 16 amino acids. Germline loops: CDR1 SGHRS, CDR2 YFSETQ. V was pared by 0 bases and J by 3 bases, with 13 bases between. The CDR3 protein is CASSLEVQGGGNTIYF. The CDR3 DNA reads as TGCGCCAGCAGCTTGGAGGTTCAGGGAGGTGGAAACACCATATATTTT.

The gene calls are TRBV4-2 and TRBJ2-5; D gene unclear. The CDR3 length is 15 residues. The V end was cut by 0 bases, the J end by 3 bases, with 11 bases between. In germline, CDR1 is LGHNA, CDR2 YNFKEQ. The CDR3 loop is CASSQDRNGEETQYF. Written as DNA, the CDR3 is TGTGCCAGCAGCCAAGACAGAAACGGAGAAGAGACCCAGTACTTC.

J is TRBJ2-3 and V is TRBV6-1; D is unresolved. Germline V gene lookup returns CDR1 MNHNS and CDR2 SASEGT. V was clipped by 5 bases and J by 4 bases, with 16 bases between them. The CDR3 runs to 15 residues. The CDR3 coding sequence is TGTGCCAGCAGTCCCCAGAAGGCAGGTTCAGATACGCAGTATTTT. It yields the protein CASSPQKAGSDTQYF.

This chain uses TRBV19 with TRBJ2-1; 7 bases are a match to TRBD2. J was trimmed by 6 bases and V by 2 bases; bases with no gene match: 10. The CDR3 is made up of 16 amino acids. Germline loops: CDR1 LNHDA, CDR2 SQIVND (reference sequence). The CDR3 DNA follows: TGTGCCAGTAGTATAATGTGGGCGGGAGTGGGCAATGAGCAGTTCTTC. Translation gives CASSIMWAGVGNEQFF. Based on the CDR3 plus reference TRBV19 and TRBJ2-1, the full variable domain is DGGITQSPKYLFRKEGQNVTLSCEQNLNHDAMYWYRQDPGQGLRLIYYSQIVNDFQKGDIAEGYSVSREKKESFPLTVTSAQKNPTAFYLCASSIMWAGVGNEQFFGPGTRLTVL.

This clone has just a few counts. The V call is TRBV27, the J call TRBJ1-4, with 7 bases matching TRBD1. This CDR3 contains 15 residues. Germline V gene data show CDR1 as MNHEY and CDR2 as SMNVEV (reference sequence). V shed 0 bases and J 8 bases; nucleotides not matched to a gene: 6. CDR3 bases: TGTGCCAGCAGTTTATCGACAGGGATTTTGGAAAAACTGTTTTTT. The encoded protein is CASSLSTGILEKLFF.

This CDR3 reads CASSFEDFSGANVLTF. The CDR3 DNA follows: TGTGCCAGCAGCTTCGAGGACTTCTCTGGGGCCAACGTCCTGACTTTC. J is TRBJ2-6 and V is TRBV21-1; TRBD2 is the table's D call and was not checked against the DNA. TRBV21-1 constitutes a pseudogene. CDR3 size: 16 residues.

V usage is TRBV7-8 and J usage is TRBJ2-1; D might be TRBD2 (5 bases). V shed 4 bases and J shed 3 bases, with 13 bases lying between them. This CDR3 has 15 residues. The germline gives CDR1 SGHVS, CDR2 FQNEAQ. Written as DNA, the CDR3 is TGTGCCAGCAGCTCCCCAAACGACTACTACAATGAGCAGTTCTTC. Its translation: CASSSPNDYYNEQFF.

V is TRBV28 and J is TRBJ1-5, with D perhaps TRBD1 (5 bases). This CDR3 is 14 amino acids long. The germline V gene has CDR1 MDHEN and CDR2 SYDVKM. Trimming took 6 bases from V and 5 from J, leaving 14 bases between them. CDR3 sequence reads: CASSSTASYQPQHF. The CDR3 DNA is TGTGCCAGCAGCTCGACAGCGAGCTATCAGCCCCAGCATTTT.

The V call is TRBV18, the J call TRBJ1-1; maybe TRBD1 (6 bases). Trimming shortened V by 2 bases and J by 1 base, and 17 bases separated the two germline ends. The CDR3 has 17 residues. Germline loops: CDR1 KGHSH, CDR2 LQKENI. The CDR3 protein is CASSPLGAGMSNTEAFF. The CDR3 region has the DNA TGTGCCAGCTCACCATTGGGGGCAGGGATGTCGAACACTGAAGCTTTCTTT.

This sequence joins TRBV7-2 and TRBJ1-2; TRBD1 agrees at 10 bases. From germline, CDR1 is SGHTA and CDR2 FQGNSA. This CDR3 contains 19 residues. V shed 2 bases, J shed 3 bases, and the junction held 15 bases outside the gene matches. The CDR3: CASSLLAGTGAHLDYGYTF. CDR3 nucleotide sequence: TGTGCCAGCAGCTTACTGGCCGGGACAGGGGCCCATCTTGACTATGGCTACACCTTC.

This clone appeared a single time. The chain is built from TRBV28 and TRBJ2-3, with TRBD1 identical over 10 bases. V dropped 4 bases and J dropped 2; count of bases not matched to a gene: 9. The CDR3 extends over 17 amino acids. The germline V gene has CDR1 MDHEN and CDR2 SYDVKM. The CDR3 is CASSSWDRGLSTDTQYF. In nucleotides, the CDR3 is TGTGCCAGCAGTTCGTGGGACAGGGGACTTTCCACAGATACGCAGTATTTT.

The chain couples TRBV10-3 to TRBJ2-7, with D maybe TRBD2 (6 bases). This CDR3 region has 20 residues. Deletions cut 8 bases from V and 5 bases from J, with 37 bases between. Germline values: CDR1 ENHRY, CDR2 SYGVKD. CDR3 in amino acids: CAIRKTWPGKHSDGSHEQYF. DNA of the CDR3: TGTGCCATCCGAAAAACCTGGCCGGGGAAACATTCGGACGGGAGTCACGAGCAGTACTTC.